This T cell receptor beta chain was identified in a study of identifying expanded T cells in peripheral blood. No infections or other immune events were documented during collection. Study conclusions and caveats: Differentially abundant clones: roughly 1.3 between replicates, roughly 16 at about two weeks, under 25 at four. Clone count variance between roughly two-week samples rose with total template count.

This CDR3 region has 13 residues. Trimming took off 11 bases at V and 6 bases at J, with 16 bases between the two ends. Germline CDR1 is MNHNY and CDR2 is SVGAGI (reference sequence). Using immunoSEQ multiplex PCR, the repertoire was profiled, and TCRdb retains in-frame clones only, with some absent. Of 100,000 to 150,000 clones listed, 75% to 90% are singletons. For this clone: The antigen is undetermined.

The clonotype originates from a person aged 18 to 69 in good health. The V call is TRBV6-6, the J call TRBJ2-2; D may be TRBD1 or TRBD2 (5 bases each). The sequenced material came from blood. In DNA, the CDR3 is TGTGCCGTTAGAGGGGTGGTCGCCGGGGAGCTGTTTTTT. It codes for CAVRGVVAGELFF.